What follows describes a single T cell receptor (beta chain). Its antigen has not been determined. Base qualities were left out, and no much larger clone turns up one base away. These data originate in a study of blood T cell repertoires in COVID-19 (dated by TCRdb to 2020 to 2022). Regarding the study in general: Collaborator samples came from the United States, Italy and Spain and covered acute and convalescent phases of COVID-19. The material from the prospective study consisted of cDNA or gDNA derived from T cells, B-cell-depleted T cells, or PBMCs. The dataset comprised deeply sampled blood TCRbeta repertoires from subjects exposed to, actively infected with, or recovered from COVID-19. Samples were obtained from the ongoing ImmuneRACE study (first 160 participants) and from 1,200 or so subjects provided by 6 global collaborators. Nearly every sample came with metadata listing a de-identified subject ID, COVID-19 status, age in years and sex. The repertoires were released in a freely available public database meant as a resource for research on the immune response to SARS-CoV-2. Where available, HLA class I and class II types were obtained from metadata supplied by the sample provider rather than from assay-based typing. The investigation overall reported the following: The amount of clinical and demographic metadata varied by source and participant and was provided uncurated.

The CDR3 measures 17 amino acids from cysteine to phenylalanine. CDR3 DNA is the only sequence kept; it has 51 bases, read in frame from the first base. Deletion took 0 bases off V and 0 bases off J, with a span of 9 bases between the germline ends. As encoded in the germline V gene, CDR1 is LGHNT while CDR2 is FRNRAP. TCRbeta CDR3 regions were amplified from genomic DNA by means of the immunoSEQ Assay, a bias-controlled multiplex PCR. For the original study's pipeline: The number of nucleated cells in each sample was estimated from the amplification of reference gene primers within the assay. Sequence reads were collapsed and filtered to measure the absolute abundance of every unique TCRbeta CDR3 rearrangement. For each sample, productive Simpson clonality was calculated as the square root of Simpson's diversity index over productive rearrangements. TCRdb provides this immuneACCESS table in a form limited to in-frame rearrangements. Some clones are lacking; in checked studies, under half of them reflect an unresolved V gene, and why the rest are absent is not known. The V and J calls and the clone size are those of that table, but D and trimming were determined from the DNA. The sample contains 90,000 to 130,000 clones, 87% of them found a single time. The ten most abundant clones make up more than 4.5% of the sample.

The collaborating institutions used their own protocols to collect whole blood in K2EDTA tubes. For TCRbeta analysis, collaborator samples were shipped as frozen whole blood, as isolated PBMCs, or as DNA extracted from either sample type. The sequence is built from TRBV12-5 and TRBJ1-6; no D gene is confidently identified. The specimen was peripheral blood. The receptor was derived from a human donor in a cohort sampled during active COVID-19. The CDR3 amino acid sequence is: CASGLVASSSYNSPLHF. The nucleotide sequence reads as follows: TGTGCTAGTGGTTTGGTAGCGAGTAGCTCCTATAATTCACCCCTCCACTTT.